Presented here are 13 T cell receptor beta chains from one specimen sequenced in a study of cytomegalovirus exposure and HLA in healthy donors. The PCR used 60 Vbeta and 13 Jbeta primers. The protocol was immunoSEQ multiplex PCR, while the TCRdb copy is restricted to in-frame clones and leaves out a portion. The sample includes roughly 150,000 clones, roughly 80% seen only once; the top ten take 2% to 2.5%. The specimen was PBMCs. These receptors originate from a male donor in good health and CMV-seronegative.

Note on this clone: One end of the junction fails to match germline, which may point to a read error. The chain is built from TRBV5-4 and TRBJ1-2; 9 nucleotides agree with TRBD1. Germline-derived CDR1 and CDR2 are SGHNT and YYREEE (reference sequence). This CDR3 comprises 15 residues. CDR3 DNA: TGTGCCAGCAGCGAAGGACAGGGGAGAGAGGGTGGCTACCCCTTC. Its translation: CASSEGQGREGGYPF.

The chain joins TRBV2 to TRBJ2-3, with D perhaps matching TRBD1 (6 bases). The V gene lost 4 bases and the J gene lost 2 bases, with 13 bases spanning the gap. This CDR3 has 15 amino acids. Germline assignment: CDR1 SNHLY and CDR2 FYNNEI. CDR3 bases: TGTGCCAGCAGTGGGGCCAGGGGAATCACAGATACGCAGTATTTT. Protein product: CASSGARGITDTQYF.

This clone was counted once. This chain connects TRBV4-3 to TRBJ1-6; D perhaps matches TRBD1 (6 bases). The CDR3 extends over 15 amino acids. CDR1 LGHNA and CDR2 YSLEER come from the germline V gene. Trimming pared 1 base from V and 4 bases from J, leaving 8 bases between. The DNA of the CDR3 is TGCGCCAGCAGCCAAGTTACAGGGTATAATTCACCCCTCCACTTT. Residues: CASSQVTGYNSPLHF.

This rearrangement joins TRBV30 to TRBJ1-5; TRBD1 might be the D (6 bases). Per germline, CDR1 GTSNPN and CDR2 SVGIG (reference sequence). The length of the CDR3 is 14 residues. Deletions cut 0 bases from V and 2 bases from J, with 8 bases between. This CDR3 is CAWSVQGGNQPQHF. In DNA, the CDR3 is TGTGCCTGGAGTGTACAGGGAGGCAATCAGCCCCAGCATTTT.

The V and J genes are TRBV7-2 and TRBJ1-1; 7 nucleotides line up with TRBD1. There are 15 residues in the CDR3. From germline, CDR1 is SGHTA and CDR2 FQGNSA. V lost 3 bases and J lost 5; bases outside the gene matches: 9. The CDR3 DNA reads TGTGCCAGCAGCTTCGCCCGACAGGGCGGAACTGAAGCTTTCTTT. Translating it yields CASSFARQGGTEAFF. Using reference TRBV7-2 and TRBJ1-1 for the parts outside the CDR3, the full variable domain is GAGVSQSPSNKVTEKGKDVELRCDPISGHTALYWYRQSLGQGLEFLIYFQGNSAPDKSGLPSDRFSAERTGGSVSTLTIQRTQQEDSAVYLCASSFARQGGTEAFFGQGTRLTVV.

The chain is built from TRBV30 and TRBJ1-2; TRBD1 matches at 8 bases. Trimming cost V 1 base and J 5 bases; bases outside gene matches: 12. The CDR3 runs 16 residues. Per the germline V gene, CDR1 is GTSNPN and CDR2 is SVGIG (reference sequence). Here the CDR3 reads CAWSDPSGTGRYGYTF. In nucleotides, the CDR3 is TGTGCCTGGAGTGACCCCAGTGGGACAGGACGTTATGGCTACACCTTC.

This chain joins TRBV28 and TRBJ2-2, with D possibly being TRBD2 (6 bases). The V gene's germline CDR1 is MDHEN and CDR2 SYDVKM. Trimming took off 7 bases at V and 4 bases at J, with 16 bases between the two ends. The CDR3 has 15 amino acids. The CDR3 sequence: CASNIGSRPTGELFF. CDR3 nucleotides: TGTGCCAGCAATATCGGGAGCCGGCCCACCGGGGAGCTGTTTTTT.

V usage is TRBV13 and J usage is TRBJ2-3, with 13 nucleotides matching TRBD2. Germline V gene sequence: CDR1 PRHDT, CDR2 FYEKMQ (reference sequence). After removal of 0 bases from V and 3 bases from J, the junction contained 6 bases not matched to a gene. The CDR3 loop spans 18 amino acids. As DNA, the CDR3 is TGTGCCAGCAGCTTAGGACTAGCGGGAGGGCCACGGACAGATACGCAGTATTTT. It specifies CASSLGLAGGPRTDTQYF.

The chain carries TRBV29-1 and TRBJ2-5; 10 bases line up with TRBD1. From germline, CDR1 is SQVTM and CDR2 ANQGSEA. The CDR3 has 12 amino acids. J was trimmed by 4 bases and V by 7 bases; bases with no gene match: 3. The CDR3 here is CSGWTGGETQYF. Written as DNA, the CDR3 is TGCAGCGGGTGGACAGGGGGAGAGACCCAGTACTTC.

The gene calls are TRBV7-2 and TRBJ1-5; D possibly corresponds to TRBD1 (6 bases). The CDR3 runs to 15 residues. The ends were cut back, 1 base at V and 6 bases at J, with 13 bases in the middle. The germline V gene encodes CDR1 SGHTA and CDR2 FQGNSA. CDR3 sequence (DNA): TGTGCCAGCAGCTTAGTAGCACAGGGCTTTCAGCCCCAGCATTTT. Protein product: CASSLVAQGFQPQHF.

CDR3 amino acids: CAWSTRGFGYGYTF. The CDR3 DNA reads TGTGCCTGGAGTACCCGGGGGTTTGGCTATGGCTACACCTTC. This sequence joins TRBV30 and TRBJ1-2; possibly TRBD1 for D (5 bases). V lost 2 bases and J 4 bases, leaving 14 bases between the germline ends. Germline-derived CDR1 and CDR2 are GTSNPN and SVGIG (reference sequence). CDR3 length equals 14 residues.

V and J are TRBV5-1 and TRBJ2-1; TRBD2 matches 14 bases. The CDR3 spans 16 residues. Germline loops: CDR1 SGHRS, CDR2 YFSETQ. The junction had 4 bases not matched to a gene; V was cut back by 3 bases and J by 5 bases. The CDR3 protein is CASSSGLAGGDNEQFF. CDR3 nucleotides: TGCGCCAGCAGCTCTGGACTAGCGGGGGGAGACAATGAGCAGTTCTTC.

This chain links TRBV28 with TRBJ1-4; D perhaps matches TRBD1 (5 bases). CDR3 length: 16 residues. CDR1 is MDHEN and CDR2 is SYDVKM in the germline V gene. Trimming pared 3 bases from V and 2 bases from J, leaving 13 bases between. The CDR3 sequence is CASSFLGGGTNEKLFF. CDR3 bases: TGTGCCAGCAGTTTTCTTGGGGGAGGCACTAATGAAAAACTGTTTTTT.